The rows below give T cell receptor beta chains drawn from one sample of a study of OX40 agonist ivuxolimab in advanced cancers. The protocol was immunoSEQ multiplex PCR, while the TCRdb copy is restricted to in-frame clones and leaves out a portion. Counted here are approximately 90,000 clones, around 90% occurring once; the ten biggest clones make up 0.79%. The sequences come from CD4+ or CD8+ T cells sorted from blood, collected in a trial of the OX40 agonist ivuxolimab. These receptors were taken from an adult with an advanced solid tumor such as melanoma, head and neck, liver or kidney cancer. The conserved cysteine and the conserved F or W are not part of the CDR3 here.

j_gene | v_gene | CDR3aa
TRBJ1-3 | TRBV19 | ASKLGNTIY
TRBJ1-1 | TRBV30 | AWSEQVDTEAF
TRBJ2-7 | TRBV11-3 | ASSLGAADEQY
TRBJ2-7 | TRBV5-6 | ASSPLAGSSYEQY
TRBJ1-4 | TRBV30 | AWSARKEKLF
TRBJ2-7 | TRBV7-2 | ASSLRTGGPSYEQY
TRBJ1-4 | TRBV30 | AWSPPGGVEKLF
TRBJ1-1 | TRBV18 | ASSLPENTEAF
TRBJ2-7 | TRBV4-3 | ASSQGKSYEQY
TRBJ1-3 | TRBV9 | ASSPQGTGNTIY
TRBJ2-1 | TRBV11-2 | ASSLVAGGRYNEQF
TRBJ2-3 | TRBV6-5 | ASSYSPTGGTDTQY
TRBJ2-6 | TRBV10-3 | AISGRQGFSGANVLT
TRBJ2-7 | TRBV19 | ASSIQPSSYEQY
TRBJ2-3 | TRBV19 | ASSIDHRSAQY
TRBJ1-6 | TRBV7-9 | ASSSQGAGNSYNSPLH
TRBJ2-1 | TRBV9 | ASSPPAGGNEQF
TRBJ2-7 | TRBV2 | ASRPGQGVNEQY
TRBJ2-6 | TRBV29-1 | SVGGTGRSGANVLT
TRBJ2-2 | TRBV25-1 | ASSGRGRAGELF
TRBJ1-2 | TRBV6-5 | ASILDRVDNGYT
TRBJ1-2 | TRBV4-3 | ASSRSTADYGYT
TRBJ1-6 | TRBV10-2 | ASSGSPTGGRNSPLH
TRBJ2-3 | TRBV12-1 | ASSARQNRTDTQY
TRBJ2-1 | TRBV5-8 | ASSSSGSYNEQF
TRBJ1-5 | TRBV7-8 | ASSLGGQSQRQPQH
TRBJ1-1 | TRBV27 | ASSFAFNTEAF
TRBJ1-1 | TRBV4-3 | ASSQEMVGPGRNTEAF
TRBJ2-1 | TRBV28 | ASVRVSYNEQF